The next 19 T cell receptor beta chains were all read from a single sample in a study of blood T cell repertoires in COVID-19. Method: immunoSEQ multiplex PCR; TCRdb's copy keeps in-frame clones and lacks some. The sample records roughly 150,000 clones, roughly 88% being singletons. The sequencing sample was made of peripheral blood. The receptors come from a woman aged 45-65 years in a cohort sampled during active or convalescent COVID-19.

CDR3 nucleotide sequence: TGTGCCAGCAGCTTCAGGTCCCGGGACAGTGGAAACACCATATATTTT. Protein: CASSFRSRDSGNTIYF. The chain joins TRBV4-2 to TRBJ1-3; 7 bases fit TRBD1. The CDR3 runs to 16 residues. The germline V gene has CDR1 LGHNA and CDR2 YNFKEQ. V lost 5 bases and J lost 3; bases outside the gene matches: 10.

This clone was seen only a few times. CDR3: CASSYGGWGSSNEQFF. CDR3 coding DNA: TGTGCCAGCAGTTATGGGGGGTGGGGATCGAGCAATGAGCAGTTCTTC. The chain couples TRBV6-2 or TRBV6-3 to TRBJ2-1; possibly TRBD2 for D (6 bases). Germline assignment: CDR1 MNHEY and CDR2 SVGEGT. The germline V and J ends were trimmed by 3 bases and 6 bases, with 18 bases remaining between them. CDR3 length: 16 amino acids.

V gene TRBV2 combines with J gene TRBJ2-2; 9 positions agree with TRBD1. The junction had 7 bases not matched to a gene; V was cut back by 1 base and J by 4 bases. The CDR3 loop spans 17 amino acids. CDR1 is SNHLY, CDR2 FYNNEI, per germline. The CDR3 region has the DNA TGTGCCAGCAGTGAAGTCCCCGGGACAGGGAGCACCGGGGAGCTGTTTTTT. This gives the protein CASSEVPGTGSTGELFF.

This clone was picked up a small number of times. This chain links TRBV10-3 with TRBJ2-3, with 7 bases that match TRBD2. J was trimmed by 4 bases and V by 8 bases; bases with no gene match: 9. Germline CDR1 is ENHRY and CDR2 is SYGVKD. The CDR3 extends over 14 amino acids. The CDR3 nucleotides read TGTGCCATCGGGGCGGGGAGGGACGCAGATACGCAGTATTTT. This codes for CAIGAGRDADTQYF.

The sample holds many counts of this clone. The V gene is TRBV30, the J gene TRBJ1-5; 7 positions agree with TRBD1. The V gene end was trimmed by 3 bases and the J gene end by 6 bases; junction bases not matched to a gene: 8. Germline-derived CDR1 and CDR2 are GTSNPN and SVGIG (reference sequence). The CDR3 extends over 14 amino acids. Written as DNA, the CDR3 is TGTGCCTGGAGCGAGGGACAGTCCTTTCAGCCCCAGCATTTT. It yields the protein CAWSEGQSFQPQHF.

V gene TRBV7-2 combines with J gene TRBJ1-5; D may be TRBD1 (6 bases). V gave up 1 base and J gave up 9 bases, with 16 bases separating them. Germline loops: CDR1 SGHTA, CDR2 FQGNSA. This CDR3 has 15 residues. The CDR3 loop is CASSLEDSRFGPQHF. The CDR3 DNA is TGTGCCAGCAGCTTAGAGGACAGCCGTTTCGGGCCCCAGCATTTT.

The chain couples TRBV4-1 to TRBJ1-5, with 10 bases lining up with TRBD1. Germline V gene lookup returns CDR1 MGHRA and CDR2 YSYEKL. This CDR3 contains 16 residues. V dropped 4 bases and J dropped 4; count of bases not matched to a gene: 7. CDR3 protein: CASSPGTGAGNQPQHF. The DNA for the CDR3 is TGCGCCAGCAGCCCGGGGACAGGGGCAGGGAATCAGCCCCAGCATTTT.

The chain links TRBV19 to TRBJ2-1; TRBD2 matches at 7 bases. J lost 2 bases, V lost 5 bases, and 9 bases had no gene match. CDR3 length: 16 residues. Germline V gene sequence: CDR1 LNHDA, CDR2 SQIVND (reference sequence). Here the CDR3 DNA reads TGTGCCAGTAGTCCCTCGGGAGGTAACCCCTACAATGAGCAGTTCTTC. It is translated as CASSPSGGNPYNEQFF.

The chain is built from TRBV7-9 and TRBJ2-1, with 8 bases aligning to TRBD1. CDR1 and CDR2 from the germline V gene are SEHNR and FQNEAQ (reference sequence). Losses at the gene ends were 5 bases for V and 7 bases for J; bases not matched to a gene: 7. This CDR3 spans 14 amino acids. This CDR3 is CASSGQGHSNEQFF. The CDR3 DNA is TGTGCCAGCAGCGGACAGGGACACTCGAATGAGCAGTTCTTC.

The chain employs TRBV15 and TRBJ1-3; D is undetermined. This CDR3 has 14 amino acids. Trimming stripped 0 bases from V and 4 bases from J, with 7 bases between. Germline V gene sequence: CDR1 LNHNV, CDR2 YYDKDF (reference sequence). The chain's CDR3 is CATSREGFGNTIYF. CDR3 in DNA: TGTGCCACCAGCAGAGAGGGCTTCGGAAACACCATATATTTT.

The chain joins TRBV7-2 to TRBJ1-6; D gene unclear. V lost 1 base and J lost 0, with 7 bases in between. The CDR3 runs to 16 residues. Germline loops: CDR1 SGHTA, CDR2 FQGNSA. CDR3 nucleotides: TGTGCCAGCAGCTTAGACTCGAGCTCCTATAATTCACCCCTCCACTTT. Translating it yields CASSLDSSSYNSPLHF.

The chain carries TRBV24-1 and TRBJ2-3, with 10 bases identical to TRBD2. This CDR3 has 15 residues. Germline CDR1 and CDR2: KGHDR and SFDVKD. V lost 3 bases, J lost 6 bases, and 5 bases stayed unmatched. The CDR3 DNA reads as TGTGCCACCAGTGATATAGCGGGGGGTAAGGATACGCAGTATTTT. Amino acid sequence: CATSDIAGGKDTQYF.

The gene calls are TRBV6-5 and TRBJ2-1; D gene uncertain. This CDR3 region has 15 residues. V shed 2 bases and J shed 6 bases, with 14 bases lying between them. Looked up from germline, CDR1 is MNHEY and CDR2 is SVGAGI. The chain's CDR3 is CASSYGQACINEQFF. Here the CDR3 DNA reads TGTGCCAGCAGTTACGGCCAGGCCTGTATCAATGAGCAGTTCTTC.

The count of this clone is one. The CDR3 DNA reads as TGTGCCAGCAGTGATGGACAGGGGTATAGCAATCAGCCCCAGCATTTT. This gives the protein CASSDGQGYSNQPQHF. The rearrangement uses TRBV25-1 and TRBJ1-5; 9 bases fit TRBD1. Germline CDR1 is MGHDK and CDR2 is SYGVNS. The CDR3 is 16 amino acids. Unmatched junction bases numbered 3, after V lost 3 bases and J lost 0 bases. Full variable domain (remainder filled in from reference TRBV25-1 and TRBJ1-5): EADIYQTPRYLVIGTGKKITLECSQTMGHDKMYWYQQDPGMELHLIHYSYGVNSTEKGDLSSESTVSRIRTEHFPLTLESARPSHTSQYLCASSDGQGYSNQPQHFGDGTRLSIL.

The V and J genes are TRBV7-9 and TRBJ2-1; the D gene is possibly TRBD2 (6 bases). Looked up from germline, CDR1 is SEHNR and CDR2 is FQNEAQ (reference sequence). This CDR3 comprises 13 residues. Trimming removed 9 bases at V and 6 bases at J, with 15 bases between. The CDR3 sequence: CASGGGIVNEQFF. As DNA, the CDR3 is TGTGCCAGTGGTGGGGGGATTGTCAATGAGCAGTTCTTC.

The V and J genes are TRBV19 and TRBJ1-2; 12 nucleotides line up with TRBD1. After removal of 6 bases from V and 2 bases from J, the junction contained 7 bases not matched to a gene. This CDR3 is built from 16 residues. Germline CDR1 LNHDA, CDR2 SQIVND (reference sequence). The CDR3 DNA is TGTGCCAGTAGGCCGGGACAGGGGGCACCAAACTATGGCTACACCTTC. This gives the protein CASRPGQGAPNYGYTF.

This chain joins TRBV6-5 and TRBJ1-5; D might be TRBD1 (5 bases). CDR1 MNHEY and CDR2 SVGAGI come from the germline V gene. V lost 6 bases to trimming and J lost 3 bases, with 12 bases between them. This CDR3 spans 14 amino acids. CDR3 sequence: CASRTRQINQPQHF. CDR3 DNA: TGTGCCAGCAGAACCCGACAGATCAATCAGCCCCAGCATTTT.

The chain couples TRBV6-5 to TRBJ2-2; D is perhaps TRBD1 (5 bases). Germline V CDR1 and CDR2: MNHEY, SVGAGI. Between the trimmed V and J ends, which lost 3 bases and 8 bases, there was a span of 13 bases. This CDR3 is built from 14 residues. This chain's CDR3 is CASSYQQGWGELFF. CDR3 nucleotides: TGTGCCAGCAGTTATCAGCAGGGCTGGGGGGAGCTGTTTTTT.

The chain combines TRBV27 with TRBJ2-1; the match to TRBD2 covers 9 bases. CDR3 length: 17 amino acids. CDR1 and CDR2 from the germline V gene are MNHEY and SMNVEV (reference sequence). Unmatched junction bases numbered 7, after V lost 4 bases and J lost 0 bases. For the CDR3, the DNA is TGTGCCAGCAGTTCCTCCCTAGCGGGGAGCTCCTACAATGAGCAGTTCTTC. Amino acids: CASSSSLAGSSYNEQFF.